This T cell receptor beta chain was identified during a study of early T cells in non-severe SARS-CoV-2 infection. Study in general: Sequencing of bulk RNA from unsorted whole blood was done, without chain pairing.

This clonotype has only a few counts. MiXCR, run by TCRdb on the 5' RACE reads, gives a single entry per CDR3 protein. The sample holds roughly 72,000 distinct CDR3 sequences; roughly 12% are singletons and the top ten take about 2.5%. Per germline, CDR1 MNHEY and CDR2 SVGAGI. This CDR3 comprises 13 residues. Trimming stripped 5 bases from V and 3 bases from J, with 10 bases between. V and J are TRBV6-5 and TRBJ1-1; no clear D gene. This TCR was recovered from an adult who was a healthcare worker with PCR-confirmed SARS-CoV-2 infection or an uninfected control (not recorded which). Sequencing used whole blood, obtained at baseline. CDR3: CASSTGPYTEAFF. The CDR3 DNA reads TGTGCCAGCAGTACGGGTCCTTACACTGAAGCTTTCTTT.